This record looks at one T cell receptor (beta chain) sequence and its context. These data are taken from a study of shared T cell receptors in the human thymus. Clones were read by immunoSEQ multiplex PCR, and TCRdb kept only the in-frame ones, dropping some. The sample yields more than 300,000 clones, approximately 95% seen once. V lost 6 bases, J lost 4 bases, and 12 bases lay in between. Germline V CDR1 and CDR2: MDHEN, SYDVKM. This CDR3 is built from 13 residues. The TCR comes from a human donor. The specimen sequenced was thymocytes. The V and J genes are TRBV28 and TRBJ1-1; D might be TRBD1 (6 bases). Here the CDR3 reads CASSYGQSTEAFF. CDR3 DNA: TGTGCCAGCAGCTATGGACAGTCCACTGAAGCTTTCTTT.